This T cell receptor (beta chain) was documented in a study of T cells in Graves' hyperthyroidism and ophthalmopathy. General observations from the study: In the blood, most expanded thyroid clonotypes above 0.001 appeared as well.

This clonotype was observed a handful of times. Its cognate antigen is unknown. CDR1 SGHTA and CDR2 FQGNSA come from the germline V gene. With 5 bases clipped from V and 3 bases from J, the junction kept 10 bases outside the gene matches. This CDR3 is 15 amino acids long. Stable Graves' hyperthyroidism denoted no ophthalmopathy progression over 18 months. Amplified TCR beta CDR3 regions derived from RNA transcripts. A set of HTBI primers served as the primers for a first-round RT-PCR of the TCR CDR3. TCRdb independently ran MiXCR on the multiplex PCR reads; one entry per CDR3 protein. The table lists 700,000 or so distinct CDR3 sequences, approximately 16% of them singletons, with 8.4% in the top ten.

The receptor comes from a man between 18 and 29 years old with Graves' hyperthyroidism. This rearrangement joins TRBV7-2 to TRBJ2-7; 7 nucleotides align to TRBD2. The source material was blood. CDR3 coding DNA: TGTGCCAGCAGCCCCCCCGGGGTAGCGGGCTACGAGCAGTACTTC. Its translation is CASSPPGVAGYEQYF.